A single T cell receptor (beta chain) is shown here with its context. Its specificity is unknown. The method was immunoSEQ multiplex PCR; TCRdb's version includes in-frame clones alone and lacks a portion of them. Counted here are over 120,000 clones, over 90% occurring once; the ten biggest clones make up roughly 3.6%. This specimen comes from a study of T cell responses to AZD1222 COVID-19 vaccine. Study-level points and caveats: Only a handful of AZD1222 recipients tested seropositive at baseline.

The CDR3 totals 14 residues. Germline loops: CDR1 SGHAT, CDR2 FQNNGV. V gave up 5 bases and J gave up 0 bases, with 11 bases separating them. The receptor comes from an adult who received the AZD1222 COVID-19 vaccine. This chain connects TRBV11-2 to TRBJ2-7; possibly TRBD1 for D (6 bases). Material: peripheral blood, obtained 28 days after the second AZD1222 dose. CDR3 sequence (DNA): TGTGCCAGCAGCGGAACAGGGAGCTCCTACGAGCAGTACTTC. This gives the protein CASSGTGSSYEQYF.